These 19 T cell receptor beta chains share one sample of origin, sequenced in a study of human T cells and chemical hapten exposure. Using its own MiXCR run on the RACE reads, TCRdb lists one record per CDR3 protein. The sample has tens of thousands of distinct CDR3 sequences; 25% to 40% are singletons. Time point indicated: patch test 1, 2 weeks after DPC sensitization. Regarding treatment: therapeutic diphenylcyclopropenone sensitization with weekly scalp DPC. The specimen comprised whole blood, sampled in connection with sensitization to the hapten diphenylcyclopropenone (DPC). These TCRs come from a man aged 35 to 55 with alopecia areata. Some clones in this sample may be carry-over from other donors' samples.

This clonotype was seen only a few times. The rearrangement joins TRBV12-3 or TRBV12-4 to TRBJ2-6, with D perhaps TRBD1 (6 bases). With 6 bases removed from V and 3 bases from J, the gap between germline ends came to 18 bases. The CDR3 spans 17 residues. This chain's CDR3 is CASSKARGSGGANVLTF. For the CDR3, the DNA is TGTGCCAGCAGCAAAGCCAGGGGATCGGGTGGGGCCAACGTCCTGACTTTC.

This clonotype has a handful of counts. The chain has TRBV6-4 and TRBJ1-5; tentative D call: TRBD1 (5 bases). Germline loops: CDR1 MRHNA, CDR2 SNTAGT. This CDR3 region has 17 residues. V lost 10 bases, J lost 2 bases, and 24 bases lay in between. Here the CDR3 reads CAIRKHPGHRGNQPQHF. For the CDR3, the DNA is TGTGCCATCCGAAAGCACCCAGGGCATCGGGGCAATCAGCCCCAGCATTTT.

The V gene is TRBV10-3, the J gene TRBJ2-2; D uncertain. CDR3 size: 11 residues. Trimming cost V 8 bases and J 8 bases, with 9 bases left between them. Germline V lookup: CDR1 ENHRY, CDR2 SYGVKD. The CDR3, as DNA: TGTGCCATCGGCTCGAGAGGGGAGCTGTTTTTT. It codes for CAIGSRGELFF.

This chain links TRBV28 with TRBJ1-1; the D gene is possibly TRBD1 (6 bases). The germline V and J ends were trimmed by 5 bases and 3 bases, with 16 bases remaining between them. The CDR3 is made up of 15 amino acids. The germline V gene encodes CDR1 MDHEN and CDR2 SYDVKM. In DNA, the CDR3 is TGTGCCAGCAGTCCTTACAGGGCTGGGGACACTGAAGCTTTCTTT. Translation: CASSPYRAGDTEAFF. The whole variable domain, filled in from reference TRBV28 and TRBJ1-1, reads DVKVTQSSRYLVKRTGEKVFLECVQDMDHENMFWYRQDPGLGLRLIYFSYDVKMKEKGDIPEGYSVSREKKERFSLILESASTNQTSMYLCASSPYRAGDTEAFFGQGTRLTVV.

This clonotype was recorded a few times. The V gene is TRBV10-2, the J gene TRBJ1-2; a possible D gene is TRBD1 (5 bases). Trimming left V 8 bases short and J 4 bases short, with 20 bases between. Per the germline V gene, CDR1 is WSHSY and CDR2 is SAAADI. The CDR3 is 15 amino acids. The CDR3 DNA is TGCGCCAGCCGAGCGCAGGGAGGCATGCTCTATGGCTACACCTTC. Translating gives CASRAQGGMLYGYTF.

On this clonotype: The junction differs from germline at one of its ends, possibly a read error. The chain has TRBV4-3 and TRBJ1-4; D not certain. The CDR3 loop spans 14 amino acids. Per the germline V gene, CDR1 is LGHNA and CDR2 is YSLEER. The CDR3 sequence: CASSQWGTDEKLFF. CDR3 in DNA: TGCGCCAGCAGCCAGTGGGGAACTGATGAAAAACTGTTTTTT.

This clonotype was observed a few times. The chain is built from TRBV4-3 and TRBJ1-2, with TRBD1 as a possible D gene (5 bases). The V end lost 0 bases, the J end lost 7 bases, and 9 bases lay between the germline ends. The CDR3 spans 13 residues. Looked up from germline, CDR1 is LGHNA and CDR2 is YSLEER. CDR3 residues: CASSQDRVGGYTF. DNA for the CDR3: TGCGCCAGCAGCCAAGACAGGGTCGGTGGCTACACCTTC.

This clonotype has only a few counts. The chain combines TRBV20-1 with TRBJ2-7; D possibly corresponds to TRBD1 (7 bases). The CDR3 sequence is 13 residues long. The V end was cut by 5 bases, the J end by 4 bases, with 15 bases between. Germline lookup yields CDR1 DFQATT and CDR2 SNEGSKA (reference sequence). CDR3: CSAVDRRGYEQYF. The DNA of the CDR3 is TGCAGTGCTGTGGACAGGCGGGGTTACGAGCAGTACTTC.

CDR3 sequence reads: CASSLALGNQPQHF. CDR3 nucleotides: TGTGCCAGCAGCTTGGCCTTAGGCAATCAGCCCCAGCATTTT. This sequence joins TRBV5-5 and TRBJ1-5; unclear D gene. CDR1 is SGHKS and CDR2 is YYEKEE in the germline V gene (reference sequence). CDR3 size: 14 residues. The ends were cut back, 0 bases at V and 2 bases at J, with 6 bases in the middle.

The CDR3 coding sequence is TGCAGTGCTGGAAAGGGACTAGCGGTGAGCTCCTACGAGCAGTACTTC. Translating it yields CSAGKGLAVSSYEQYF. The gene calls are TRBV20-1 and TRBJ2-7; TRBD2 agrees at 11 bases. CDR1 and CDR2 from the germline V gene are DFQATT and SNEGSKA (reference sequence). This CDR3 contains 16 residues. V dropped 5 bases and J dropped 0; count of bases not matched to a gene: 9.

This clonotype has more than one count but fewer than ten. V usage is TRBV20-1 and J usage is TRBJ2-3, with D possibly being TRBD2 (5 bases). The germline V gene encodes CDR1 DFQATT and CDR2 SNEGSKA (reference sequence). The CDR3 is made up of 16 amino acids. The V and J ends lost 3 bases and 1 base respectively, with 17 bases between them. CDR3 nucleotides: TGCAGTGCTAGCCCCCTAGGGAGTCCGCGCACAGATACGCAGTATTTT. Translation: CSASPLGSPRTDTQYF.

This clonotype was seen only a few times. The chain joins TRBV3-1 to TRBJ2-7, with D possibly being TRBD1 (5 bases). Per germline, CDR1 LGHDT and CDR2 YNNKEL (reference sequence). The CDR3 covers 11 residues. Trimming removed 3 bases at V and 6 bases at J, with 6 bases between. Here the CDR3 DNA reads TGTGCCAGCAGCCAGCAGGGCGAGCAGTACTTC. It yields the protein CASSQQGEQYF.

The sample holds a few counts of this clonotype. V gene TRBV27 combines with J gene TRBJ2-1; 16 bases map to TRBD2. Germline values: CDR1 MNHEY, CDR2 SMNVEV (reference sequence). The CDR3 runs 20 residues. Losses at the gene ends were 3 bases for V and 0 bases for J; bases not matched to a gene: 8. The chain's CDR3 is CASSFRGLAGGRPSYNEQFF. The CDR3 DNA reads TGTGCCAGCAGTTTTAGGGGACTAGCGGGAGGGAGGCCCTCCTACAATGAGCAGTTCTTC.

A few counts support this clonotype. The chain joins TRBV4-1 to TRBJ2-3; D remains ambiguous. Germline lookup yields CDR1 MGHRA and CDR2 YSYEKL. Trimming took off 1 base at V and 3 bases at J, with 11 bases between the two ends. There are 15 residues in the CDR3. CDR3 protein: CASSQAIVETDTQYF. The CDR3 coding sequence is TGCGCCAGCAGCCAAGCGATAGTAGAAACAGATACGCAGTATTTT.

The chain combines TRBV7-9 with TRBJ2-5; D is possibly TRBD2 (6 bases). V was shortened by 2 bases and J by 0 bases, with 7 bases between the two germline ends. The CDR3 covers 14 residues. Germline CDR1 SEHNR, CDR2 FQNEAQ (reference sequence). This CDR3 is CASSLRGYQETQYF. In DNA, the CDR3 is TGTGCCAGCAGCTTACGGGGGTACCAAGAGACCCAGTACTTC.

This clonotype was counted only a few times. The chain joins TRBV6-6 to TRBJ2-2, with 8 bases that match TRBD1. The trim removed 6 bases at V and 4 bases at J, leaving 4 bases unmatched. The CDR3 has 14 amino acids. The germline gives CDR1 MNHNY, CDR2 SVGAGI (reference sequence). The CDR3 bases are TGTGCCAGCAGAGGACAGGGTGGCACCGGGGAGCTGTTTTTT. Its translation: CASRGQGGTGELFF.

J is TRBJ2-2 and V is TRBV20-1, with 7 bases identical to TRBD2. Unmatched junction bases numbered 4, after V lost 3 bases and J lost 3 bases. The CDR3 spans 14 residues. Germline V gene sequence: CDR1 DFQATT, CDR2 SNEGSKA (reference sequence). CDR3 nucleotides: TGCAGTGCTAGCCTAGCGGAGTACACCGGGGAGCTGTTTTTT. Protein product: CSASLAEYTGELFF.

The chain carries TRBV10-3 and TRBJ2-5, with 9 bases identical to TRBD2. The CDR3 is 16 residues long. Trimming removed 3 bases from V and 4 bases from J; junction bases left unmatched: 9. CDR1 is ENHRY and CDR2 is SYGVKD in the germline V gene. The CDR3 reads CAISDPRGLARETQYF. The CDR3 DNA sequence: TGTGCCATCAGTGATCCTAGGGGACTAGCCCGAGAGACCCAGTACTTC.

This clonotype has a handful of counts. V and J are TRBV7-9 and TRBJ2-5, with 16 bases identical to TRBD2. CDR1 is SEHNR, CDR2 FQNEAQ, per germline (reference sequence). There are 17 residues in the CDR3. The V and J ends lost 4 bases and 5 bases, in that order; junction bases with no gene match: 7. Written as DNA, the CDR3 is TGTGCCAGCAGCTACGGGACTAGCGGGAGGGCCGGTGAGACCCAGTACTTC. Its protein is CASSYGTSGRAGETQYF.